This is a list of T cell receptor beta chains from one sample in a study of control samples from healthy donors and cancer patients. Here immunoSEQ multiplex PCR was the method, and the copy in TCRdb shows in-frame clones only, minus some. The sample consists of under 200,000 clones, approximately 92% of them appearing once. The source material was blood. These receptors were collected from a woman aged 60-75 years in good health. Both conserved end residues are part of each CDR3. D genes are given only for firm matches. Size is omitted from some rows. Given values are once, few, many or a class for expanded clones.

abundance: -; d_gene: TRBD2; v_gene: TRBV5-4; j_gene: TRBJ2-3; CDR3nt: TGTGCCAGCAGCCCCCTAGCGGGGGGGCCGGGTACGCAGTATTTT; CDR3aa: CASSPLAGGPGTQYF
abundance: -; d_gene: -; v_gene: TRBV14; j_gene: TRBJ2-6; CDR3nt: TGTGCCAGCAGCTCCTGGAGAGGGGCTGGGGCCAACGTCCTGACTTTC; CDR3aa: CASSSWRGAGANVLTF
abundance: -; d_gene: -; v_gene: TRBV15; j_gene: TRBJ1-6; CDR3nt: TGTGCCACCAGCAGAGCTGCCAGGGGATCCTCACCCCTCCACTTT; CDR3aa: CATSRAARGSSPLHF
abundance: -; d_gene: -; v_gene: TRBV7-9; j_gene: TRBJ2-1; CDR3nt: TGTGCCAGCAGCTTAGCGGGGGGGCCGCGTAATGAGCAGTTCTTC; CDR3aa: CASSLAGGPRNEQFF
abundance: -; d_gene: TRBD2; v_gene: TRBV3-1/TRBV3-2; j_gene: TRBJ2-5; CDR3nt: TGTGCCAGCAGCCAAGACGGGGGGGAGACCCAGTACTTC; CDR3aa: CASSQDGGETQYF
abundance: -; d_gene: -; v_gene: TRBV7-8; j_gene: TRBJ1-6; CDR3nt: TGTGCCAGCAGCCCCCCCACGGCGGGGCTCAAACCCCTCCACTTT; CDR3aa: CASSPPTAGLKPLHF
abundance: few; d_gene: -; v_gene: TRBV24-1; j_gene: TRBJ1-1; CDR3nt: TGTGCCACCAGTATGGGGGGTGAAGCTTTCTTT; CDR3aa: CATSMGGEAFF
abundance: -; d_gene: TRBD2; v_gene: TRBV5-8; j_gene: TRBJ2-3; CDR3nt: TGTGCCAGTCACAAGCGGGGATACACAGATACGCAGTATTTT; CDR3aa: CASHKRGYTDTQYF
abundance: -; d_gene: -; v_gene: TRBV6-5; j_gene: TRBJ2-5; CDR3nt: TGTGCCAGCATCGGGACGCTTAAAGAGACCCAGTACTTC; CDR3aa: CASIGTLKETQYF
abundance: -; d_gene: -; v_gene: TRBV30; j_gene: TRBJ1-1; CDR3nt: TGTGCCTGGTCAGGGGACATTGAAGCTTTCTTT; CDR3aa: CAWSGDIEAFF
abundance: -; d_gene: -; v_gene: TRBV7-2; j_gene: TRBJ1-2; CDR3nt: TGTGCCAGCAGCTTAGACGGCGCGGGAAGGAATGGCTACACCTTC; CDR3aa: CASSLDGAGRNGYTF
abundance: -; d_gene: TRBD2; v_gene: TRBV6-5; j_gene: TRBJ2-6; CDR3nt: TGTGCCAGCATGTCGGCGGGGGCTGGGGCCAACGTCCTGACTTTC; CDR3aa: CASMSAGAGANVLTF
abundance: -; d_gene: -; v_gene: TRBV19; j_gene: TRBJ1-1; CDR3nt: TGTGCCAGTAGTTCTTACATGAACACTGAAGCTTTCTTT; CDR3aa: CASSSYMNTEAFF
abundance: -; d_gene: -; v_gene: TRBV5-1; j_gene: TRBJ2-5; CDR3nt: TGCGCCAGCAGCCTCCCAGAAGAGACCCAGTACTTC; CDR3aa: CASSLPEETQYF
abundance: -; d_gene: -; v_gene: TRBV5-6; j_gene: TRBJ1-5; CDR3nt: TGTGCCAGCAGCCGCAGGGGAGCAAGCAATCAGCCCCAGCATTTT; CDR3aa: CASSRRGASNQPQHF
abundance: -; d_gene: -; v_gene: TRBV19; j_gene: TRBJ2-5; CDR3nt: TGTGCCAGTAGTGTGGCAGTTTTAGAGACCCAGTACTTC; CDR3aa: CASSVAVLETQYF
abundance: -; d_gene: -; v_gene: TRBV27; j_gene: TRBJ1-6; CDR3nt: TGTGCCAGCGGAGAAAAACAGAGGCCTTCCTATAATTCACCCCTCCACTTT; CDR3aa: CASGEKQRPSYNSPLHF
abundance: -; d_gene: -; v_gene: TRBV3-1/TRBV3-2; j_gene: TRBJ1-1; CDR3nt: TGTGCCAGCAGCCTCAGGACTGGGGCCACTGAAGCTTTCTTT; CDR3aa: CASSLRTGATEAFF
abundance: -; d_gene: -; v_gene: TRBV27; j_gene: TRBJ1-4; CDR3nt: TGTGCCAGCAGACAACAGGGCCCTAATGAAAAACTGTTTTTT; CDR3aa: CASRQQGPNEKLFF
abundance: -; d_gene: -; v_gene: TRBV5-4; j_gene: TRBJ1-1; CDR3nt: TGTGCCAGCAGCTTTGCCCGGAACACTGAAGCTTTCTTT; CDR3aa: CASSFARNTEAFF
abundance: once; d_gene: -; v_gene: TRBV5-1; j_gene: TRBJ2-7; CDR3nt: TGCGCCAGCAGCGGCCCAGGGACCGAGCAGTACTTC; CDR3aa: CASSGPGTEQYF
abundance: once; d_gene: -; v_gene: TRBV19; j_gene: TRBJ1-1; CDR3nt: TGTGCCAGTAGTATCGGGGGGGCGGGAAACACTGAAGCTTTCTTT; CDR3aa: CASSIGGAGNTEAFF
abundance: -; d_gene: -; v_gene: TRBV6-5; j_gene: TRBJ2-3; CDR3nt: TGTGCCAGCAGTTCAGCGACAGATACGCAGTATTTT; CDR3aa: CASSSATDTQYF
abundance: -; d_gene: -; v_gene: TRBV6-6; j_gene: TRBJ1-1; CDR3nt: TGTGCCAGCAGTTACTCGGGACAATCGAACACTGAAGCTTTCTTT; CDR3aa: CASSYSGQSNTEAFF
abundance: -; d_gene: -; v_gene: TRBV9; j_gene: TRBJ1-2; CDR3nt: TGTGCCAGCAGCGTAGACAGTCTAATCTACACCTTC; CDR3aa: CASSVDSLIYTF
abundance: -; d_gene: TRBD1; v_gene: TRBV3-1/TRBV3-2; j_gene: TRBJ1-1; CDR3nt: TGTGCCAGCAGCCAAGATCGTGGGACAGGGGCCGCATTCCCTTTGAACACTGAAGCTTTCTTT; CDR3aa: CASSQDRGTGAAFPLNTEAFF
abundance: -; d_gene: TRBD1; v_gene: TRBV7-3; j_gene: TRBJ1-3; CDR3nt: TGTGCCAGCAGCTTAATAGGGGGCTCGGGAAACACCATATATTTT; CDR3aa: CASSLIGGSGNTIYF
abundance: -; d_gene: -; v_gene: TRBV6-5; j_gene: TRBJ1-5; CDR3nt: TGTGCCAGCAGTTTCAATAGACAGCGCAATCAGCCCCAGCATTTT; CDR3aa: CASSFNRQRNQPQHF
abundance: -; d_gene: -; v_gene: TRBV28; j_gene: TRBJ1-3; CDR3nt: TGTGCCAGCAGCTCGGGCATCAACTCTGGAAACACCATATATTTT; CDR3aa: CASSSGINSGNTIYF
abundance: -; d_gene: -; v_gene: TRBV5-1; j_gene: TRBJ2-1; CDR3nt: TGCGCCAGCAGCTTGGCCCCCCAAGGGAATGAGCAGTTCTTC; CDR3aa: CASSLAPQGNEQFF
abundance: -; d_gene: TRBD1; v_gene: TRBV7-2; j_gene: TRBJ2-7; CDR3nt: TGTGCCAGCAGCTTAGTCGGACAGGGTGTTTACGAGCAGTACTTC; CDR3aa: CASSLVGQGVYEQYF
abundance: -; d_gene: TRBD1; v_gene: TRBV5-1; j_gene: TRBJ2-7; CDR3nt: TGCGCCAGCAGCAACAGGGGGGAGGTAAGCGAGCAGTACTTC; CDR3aa: CASSNRGEVSEQYF
abundance: -; d_gene: -; v_gene: TRBV27; j_gene: TRBJ2-1; CDR3nt: TGTGCCACCAACGTGGAGGGTGCCAACAATGAGCAGTTCTTC; CDR3aa: CATNVEGANNEQFF
abundance: -; d_gene: -; v_gene: TRBV4-3; j_gene: TRBJ2-6; CDR3nt: TGCGCCAGCAGCCAAGACCCAGGGGTCTCTGGGGCCAACGTCCTGACTTTC; CDR3aa: CASSQDPGVSGANVLTF
abundance: once; d_gene: -; v_gene: TRBV2; j_gene: TRBJ2-1; CDR3nt: TGTGCCAGCAGCCCATTCGACAGATACAATGAGCAGTTCTTC; CDR3aa: CASSPFDRYNEQFF
abundance: -; d_gene: TRBD2; v_gene: TRBV7-9; j_gene: TRBJ2-3; CDR3nt: TGTGCCAGCGCGGGGGGGTATCGCACAGATACGCAGTATTTT; CDR3aa: CASAGGYRTDTQYF
abundance: -; d_gene: -; v_gene: TRBV5-4; j_gene: TRBJ1-1; CDR3nt: TGTGCCAGCAGCTTGATATCAACGTCGGCTGAAGCTTTCTTT; CDR3aa: CASSLISTSAEAFF
abundance: -; d_gene: TRBD1; v_gene: TRBV7-2; j_gene: TRBJ1-4; CDR3nt: TGTGCCAGCAGCTTGGGACAGGGTGGGAATGAAAAACTGTTTTTT; CDR3aa: CASSLGQGGNEKLFF
abundance: -; d_gene: -; v_gene: TRBV5-6; j_gene: TRBJ2-7; CDR3nt: TGTGCCAGCAGCTTGTTCTCCTACGAGCAGTACTTC; CDR3aa: CASSLFSYEQYF
abundance: -; d_gene: -; v_gene: TRBV12-3/TRBV12-4; j_gene: TRBJ1-1; CDR3nt: TGTGCCAGCAGTTTTAGCCGGTCGGAAGCTTTCTTT; CDR3aa: CASSFSRSEAFF
abundance: once; d_gene: TRBD1; v_gene: TRBV7-8; j_gene: TRBJ2-5; CDR3nt: TGTGCCAGCAGCCAACGACAGGGCGGGGAGACCCAGTACTTC; CDR3aa: CASSQRQGGETQYF
abundance: -; d_gene: -; v_gene: TRBV19; j_gene: TRBJ1-1; CDR3nt: TGTGCCAGTAGTATCGAAGGTGGGAACACTGAAGCTTTCTTT; CDR3aa: CASSIEGGNTEAFF